This T cell receptor beta chain came from a study of PD-1 blockade in classical Hodgkin lymphoma. Study outcomes and limitations: Excluded were patients who started nivolumab under 1 year after ASCT, a group that had lower diversity.

Time point noted: cycle 4 day 1 (C4D1), after less than seven weeks of nivolumab. With no exception, relapse followed autologous stem cell transplantation in all patients, and brentuximab vedotin exposure varied. Magnetic negative selection served to purify CD4+ T cells out of PBMCs that had been thawed. This clone was detected a few times. Its antigen is still unknown. Using immunoSEQ multiplex PCR, the repertoire was profiled, and TCRdb retains in-frame clones only, with some absent. Altogether about 28,000 clones are present, roughly four fifths being singletons, with the ten largest covering 0.45% to 0.7%. The V gene lost 3 bases and the J gene lost 5 bases, with 7 bases spanning the gap. The CDR3 is made up of 12 amino acids. Germline V CDR1 and CDR2: SGHAT, FQNNGV.

Sequenced here: CD4+ T cells from blood, sampled before the fourth cycle of nivolumab. The V gene is TRBV11-2, the J gene TRBJ1-2; TRBD1 might be the D (5 bases). This receptor was identified in a human donor with classical Hodgkin lymphoma. The CDR3 loop is CASSLGGYGYTF. The CDR3 region has the DNA TGTGCCAGCAGCTTGGGGGGGTATGGCTACACCTTC.